Included here is one T cell receptor beta chain sequence, with context. This clonotype came up many times. Its cognate antigen has yet to be identified. No qualities accompany the bases; no much larger clone lies one base away. These data are taken from a study of T cell repertoires in cytomegalovirus infection (dated by TCRdb to about 2019). About the study as a whole: The HLA type of each donor mattered for the analysis, because public TCR beta signatures pointed to carriage of CMV infection along with the matching HLA type.

The instrument given in TCRdb is Illumina HiSeq 1500. TCRdb redid the processing of the public reads, applying fastp at Q25 and MiXCR, and retained in-frame beta chains. Rows merge per CDR3 protein into single entries with the most common DNA and genes. This sample holds fewer than 350,000 distinct CDR3 sequences; roughly 17% were observed only once. The ten largest clones take up around 13% of the sample. Findings and caveats that apply to the study as a whole: In both this cohort and an independent cohort of more than 350 donors, the cumulative frequency of public TCR beta family members distinguished carriers of CMV infection plus the relevant HLA type. The ex vivo response was dominated by HLA-C-restricted CMV-specific TCR beta clonotypes, which also provided the single most frequent clonotype in two of eight donors.

The germline V gene supplies CDR1 MNHNS and CDR2 SASEGT. Trimmed from V: 2 bases; trimmed from J: 2 bases; junction bases lacking a gene match: 3. The CDR3, from cysteine to phenylalanine, totals 14 residues. Left in the record is the CDR3 DNA by itself, 42 bases read in frame from the first base. The chain links TRBV6-1 with TRBJ2-7, and 7 bases in between align with TRBD1. Material: PBMCs. This receptor was identified in a human donor in good health (CMV status not recorded). Some clones in this sample may be carry-over from other donors' samples. The sequence in DNA is TGTGCCAGCAGTGAACGACAGGGAACCTACGAGCAGTACTTC. Its protein is CASSERQGTYEQYF.